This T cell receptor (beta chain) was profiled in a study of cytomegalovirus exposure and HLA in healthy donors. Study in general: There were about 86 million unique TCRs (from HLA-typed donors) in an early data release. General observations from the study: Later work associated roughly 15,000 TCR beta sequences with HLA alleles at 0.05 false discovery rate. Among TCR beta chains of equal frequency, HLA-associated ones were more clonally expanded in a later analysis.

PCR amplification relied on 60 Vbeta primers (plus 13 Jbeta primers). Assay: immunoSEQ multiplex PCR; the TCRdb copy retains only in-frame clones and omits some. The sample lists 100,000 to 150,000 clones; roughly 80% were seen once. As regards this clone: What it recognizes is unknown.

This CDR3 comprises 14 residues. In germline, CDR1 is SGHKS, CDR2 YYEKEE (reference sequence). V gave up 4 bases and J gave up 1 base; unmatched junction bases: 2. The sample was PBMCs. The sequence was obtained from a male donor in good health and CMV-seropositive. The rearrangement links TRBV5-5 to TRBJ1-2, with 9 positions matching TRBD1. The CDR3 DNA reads TGTGCCAGCAGCCCGGGACAGGGTAACTATGGCTACACCTTC. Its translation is CASSPGQGNYGYTF.